Given below is one T cell receptor (beta chain) in context. The data were taken from a study of T cells after somatic rescue of genetic block. TCRdb keeps only in-frame clones here, not all; method: immunoSEQ multiplex PCR. The sample includes about 110,000 clones, over 80% of them seen just once. V was clipped by 2 bases and J by 8 bases; unmatched bases: 13. Per the germline V gene, CDR1 is KGHSH and CDR2 is LQKENI. The CDR3 is made up of 16 amino acids. Sequencing input: peripheral blood mononuclear cells (PBMCs). The chain carries TRBV18 and TRBJ1-2; 8 bases agree with TRBD1. The receptor was derived from a woman aged 18-29 years. The CDR3 region is CASSPNGGQGSKGYTF. CDR3 nucleotides: TGTGCCAGCTCACCAAATGGTGGACAGGGCTCGAAAGGCTACACCTTC.